In this sample, the clone carrying this T cell receptor beta chain turned up once. This specimen belongs to a study of blood T cell repertoires in COVID-19. Per the study methods: Amplification with reference gene primers provided the estimates of nucleated cell counts. Assay: immunoSEQ multiplex PCR; the TCRdb copy retains only in-frame clones and omits some. The V and J calls and clone size were taken over from that table, and D and trimming were inferred from the DNA. The data show a few hundred thousand clones, about 80% seen once. Sequences were obtained from peripheral blood. This clonotype originated in a human donor with acute or convalescent COVID-19. The donor label of this sample is uncertain.

The CDR3 sequence: CASGTGYEQYF. As DNA, the CDR3 is TGTGCCAGCGGGACAGGGTACGAGCAGTACTTC. The genes are TRBV18 and TRBJ2-7; 9 bases map to TRBD1. CDR1 and CDR2 from the germline V gene are KGHSH and LQKENI. The CDR3 length is 11 residues. Losses at the gene ends were 8 bases for V and 4 bases for J; bases not matched to a gene: 0.